These T cell receptor beta chains were read from a single sample in a study of T cells in Graves' hyperthyroidism and ophthalmopathy. TCRdb ran MiXCR on the multiplex PCR reads and lists one entry per CDR3 protein. The data contain roughly 130,000 distinct CDR3 sequences, around 20% of them singletons. Sequenced sample: blood. The receptor source for this set is a woman aged 50 to 65 with Graves' hyperthyroidism that later progressed to Graves' ophthalmopathy. Each CDR3 is given with its conserved first and last residue. Fields, in order: V gene, D gene, J gene, clone size, CDR3 protein. D genes are given only for firm matches. Clone size is given as once, few, many or a size class.

V: TRBV5-1
D: TRBD2
J: TRBJ2-2
size: many
CDR3: CASSPLSGTGELFF

V: TRBV20-1
D: .
J: TRBJ1-1
size: many
CDR3: CSAPQGANTEAFF

V: TRBV3-1
D: .
J: TRBJ2-2
size: few
CDR3: CASSLSGQPNTGELFF

V: TRBV14
D: .
J: TRBJ2-7
size: once
CDR3: CASSSWGDYEQYF

V: TRBV7-9
D: TRBD1
J: TRBJ1-1
size: few
CDR3: CASSPRDSRNTEAFF

V: TRBV5-5
D: TRBD1
J: TRBJ1-4
size: many
CDR3: CASRPGQGNEKLFF

V: TRBV11-2
D: TRBD2
J: TRBJ2-3
size: many
CDR3: CASSLVAGTSDTQYF

V: TRBV7-8
D: .
J: TRBJ1-6
size: few
CDR3: CASSLGSRSPLHF

V: TRBV18
D: TRBD2
J: TRBJ2-3
size: many
CDR3: CASSPPRSGTTDTQYF

V: TRBV28
D: .
J: TRBJ2-5
size: many
CDR3: CASSLGGGTRETQYF

V: TRBV30
D: .
J: TRBJ1-5
size: many
CDR3: CAWSVKGGDQPQHF